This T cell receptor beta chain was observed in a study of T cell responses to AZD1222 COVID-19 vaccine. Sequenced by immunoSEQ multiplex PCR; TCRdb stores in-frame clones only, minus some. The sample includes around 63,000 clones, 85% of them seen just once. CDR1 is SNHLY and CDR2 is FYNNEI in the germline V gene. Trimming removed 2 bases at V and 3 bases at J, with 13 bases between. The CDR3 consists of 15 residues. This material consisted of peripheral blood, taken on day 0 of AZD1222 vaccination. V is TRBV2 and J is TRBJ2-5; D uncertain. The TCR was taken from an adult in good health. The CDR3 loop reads CASSEYSLIKETQYF. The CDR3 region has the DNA TGTGCCAGCAGTGAATATAGCTTAATTAAAGAGACCCAGTACTTC.